This TCR beta chain was identified during a study of blood T cell repertoires in COVID-19. Background on the study: The United States, Italy and Spain provided the acute and convalescent COVID-19 samples. Nucleic acid was either cDNA or gDNA, and it came from T cells, B-cell-depleted T cells, or PBMCs.

This CDR3 comprises 19 residues. Trimming took 3 bases from V and 2 from J; bases not matched to a gene: 13. Germline values: CDR1 SGDLS, CDR2 YYNGEE. The method was immunoSEQ multiplex PCR; TCRdb's version includes in-frame clones alone and lacks a portion of them. The repertoire consists of hundreds of thousands of clones, with approximately 85% occurring once and the leading ten covering more than 2%. Donors in Cohort 3 who had recovered were those with two negative PCRs, healthcare professional clearance, or resolution of their symptoms. Sample: PBMCs or T cells enriched from blood (not recorded which). The TCR sequence derives from a man aged 30-40 years who had recovered from COVID-19. The gene calls are TRBV9 and TRBJ1-3; 11 bases match TRBD1. CDR3 in amino acids: CASSAKLQDRGLTGNTIYF. The CDR3, as DNA: TGTGCCAGCAGCGCCAAACTACAGGACAGGGGGCTCACTGGAAACACCATATATTTT.